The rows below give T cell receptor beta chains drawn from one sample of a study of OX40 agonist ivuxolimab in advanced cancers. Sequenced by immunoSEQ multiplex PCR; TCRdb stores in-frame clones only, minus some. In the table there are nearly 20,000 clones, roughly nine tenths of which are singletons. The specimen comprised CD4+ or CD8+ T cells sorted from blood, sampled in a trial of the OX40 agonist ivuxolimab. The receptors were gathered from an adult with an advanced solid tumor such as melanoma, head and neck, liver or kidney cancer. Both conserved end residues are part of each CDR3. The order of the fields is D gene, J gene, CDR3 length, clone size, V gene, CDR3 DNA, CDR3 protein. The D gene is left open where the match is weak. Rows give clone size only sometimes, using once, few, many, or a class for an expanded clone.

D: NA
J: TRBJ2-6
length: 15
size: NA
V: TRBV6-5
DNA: TGTGCCAGCAGTTACCTCAGCTCTGGGGCCAACGTCCTGACTTTC
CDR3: CASSYLSSGANVLTF

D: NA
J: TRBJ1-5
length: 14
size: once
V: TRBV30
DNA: TGTGCCTGGAGTGAGATAAACGGCAATCAGCCCCAGCATTTT
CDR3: CAWSEINGNQPQHF

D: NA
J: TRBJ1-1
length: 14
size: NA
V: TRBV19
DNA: TGTGCCAGTAGCGGGACCGAATTATCCGCTGAAGCTTTCTTT
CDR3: CASSGTELSAEAFF

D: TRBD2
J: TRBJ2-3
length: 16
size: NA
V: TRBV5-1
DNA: TGCGCCAGCAGCTCGGGACTAGCGGGGAGCACAGATACGCAGTATTTT
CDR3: CASSSGLAGSTDTQYF

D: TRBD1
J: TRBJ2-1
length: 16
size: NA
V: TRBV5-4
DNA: TGTGCCAGCAGCAGACAGGGGGGGACTGGGGCAAATGAGCAGTTCTTC
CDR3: CASSRQGGTGANEQFF

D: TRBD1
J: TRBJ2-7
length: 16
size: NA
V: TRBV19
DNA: TGTGCCAGTAGCAAAAAAATCACCAGGGGGCACTACGAGCAGTACTTC
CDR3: CASSKKITRGHYEQYF

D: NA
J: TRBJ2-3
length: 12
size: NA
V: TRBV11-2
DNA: TGTGCCAGCAGCTTAGTCCCAGATACGCAGTATTTT
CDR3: CASSLVPDTQYF

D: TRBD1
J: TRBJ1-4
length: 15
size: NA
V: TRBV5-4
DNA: TGTGCCAGCAGCACAGGGACAGGGGTTAATGAAAAACTGTTTTTT
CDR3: CASSTGTGVNEKLFF

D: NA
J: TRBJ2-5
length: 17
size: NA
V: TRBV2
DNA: TGTGCCAGCACCTCAACGTCGGGACTGCGGTACCAAGAGACCCAGTACTTC
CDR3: CASTSTSGLRYQETQYF

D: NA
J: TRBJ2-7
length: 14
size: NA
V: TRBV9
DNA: TGTGCCAGCAGCCCTTATAATCAGGGGAGAGAGCAGTACTTC
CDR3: CASSPYNQGREQYF

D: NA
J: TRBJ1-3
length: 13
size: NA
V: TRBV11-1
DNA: TGTGCCAGCAGCAGCGGGTTTGGAAACACCATATATTTT
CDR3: CASSSGFGNTIYF

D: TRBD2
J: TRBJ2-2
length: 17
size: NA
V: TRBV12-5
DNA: TGTGCTAGTGGCCCTACCCTACGGACTAGAGAGGACGGGGAGCTGTTTTTT
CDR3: CASGPTLRTREDGELFF

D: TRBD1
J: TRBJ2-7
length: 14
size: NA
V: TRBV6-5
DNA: TGTGCCAGCAGTTATACCCAGGGGGCCTCCGAGCAGTACTTC
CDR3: CASSYTQGASEQYF

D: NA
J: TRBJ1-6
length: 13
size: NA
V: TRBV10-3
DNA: TGTGCCAGCGGCAAAGATCATAATTCACCCCTCCACTTT
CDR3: CASGKDHNSPLHF

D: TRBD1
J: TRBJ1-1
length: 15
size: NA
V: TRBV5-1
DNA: TGCGCCAGCAGCATGACAGGGGGCGAGGGCACTGAAGCTTTCTTT
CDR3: CASSMTGGEGTEAFF

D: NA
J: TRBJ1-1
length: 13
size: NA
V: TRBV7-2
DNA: TGTGCCAGCAGCTCCCAACTGAACACTGAAGCTTTCTTT
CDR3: CASSSQLNTEAFF

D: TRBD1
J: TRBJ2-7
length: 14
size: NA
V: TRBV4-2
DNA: TGTGCCAGCAGCCAAGTGGGACAGGGATACGAGCAGTACTTC
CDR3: CASSQVGQGYEQYF

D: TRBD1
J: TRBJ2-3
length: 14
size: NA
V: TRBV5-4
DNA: TGTGCCAGCAGCCCGAGACAGGGTTCAGATACGCAGTATTTT
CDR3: CASSPRQGSDTQYF

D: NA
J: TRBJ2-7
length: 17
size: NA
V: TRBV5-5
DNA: TGTGCCAGCAGCTCAAGCTCCGGGACGGGGTTTTCCTACGAGCAGTACTTC
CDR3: CASSSSSGTGFSYEQYF

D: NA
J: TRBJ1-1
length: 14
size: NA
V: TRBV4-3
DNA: TGCGCCAGCAGCCGCAGCGAGGGGGGCACTGAAGCTTTCTTT
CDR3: CASSRSEGGTEAFF

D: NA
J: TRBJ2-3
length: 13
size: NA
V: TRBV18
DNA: TGTGCCAGCTCACCAGCTAGCACAGATACGCAGTATTTT
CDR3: CASSPASTDTQYF

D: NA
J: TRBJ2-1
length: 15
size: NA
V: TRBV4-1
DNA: TGCGCCAGCCGGTGGGAGAGGGGGGGCCTCACGGAGCAGTTCTTC
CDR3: CASRWERGGLTEQFF

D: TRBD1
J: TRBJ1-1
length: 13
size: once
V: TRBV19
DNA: TGTGCCAGTAGTCAGGGGGGGCACTCTGAAGCTTTCTTT
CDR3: CASSQGGHSEAFF

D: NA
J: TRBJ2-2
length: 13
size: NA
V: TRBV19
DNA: TGTGCCAGTAGTGCCCCTCTAGGCGGGGAGCTGTTTTTT
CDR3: CASSAPLGGELFF

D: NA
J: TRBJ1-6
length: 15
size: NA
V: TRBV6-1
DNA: TGTGCCAGCAGCCCCTTCGGGCGGGATAATTCACCCCTCCACTTT
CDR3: CASSPFGRDNSPLHF

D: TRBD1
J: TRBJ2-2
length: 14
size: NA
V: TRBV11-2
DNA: TGTGCCAGTGAGAGGACAGGGTCCACCGGGGAGCTGTTTTTT
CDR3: CASERTGSTGELFF

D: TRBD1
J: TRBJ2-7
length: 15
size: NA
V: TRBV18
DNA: TGTGCCAGCCTACGACCTGGGGACAGACCCTACGAGCAGTACTTC
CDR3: CASLRPGDRPYEQYF

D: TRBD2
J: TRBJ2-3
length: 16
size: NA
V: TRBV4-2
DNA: TGTGCCAGCAGCCCCAGCGGGAGTCTTCTCACAGATACGCAGTATTTT
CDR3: CASSPSGSLLTDTQYF

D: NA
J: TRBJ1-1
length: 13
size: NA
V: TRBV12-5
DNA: TGTGCTAGTGGTTTGACAGGGAGCACTGAAGCTTTCTTT
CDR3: CASGLTGSTEAFF

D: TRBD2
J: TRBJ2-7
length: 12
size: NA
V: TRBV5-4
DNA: TGTGCCAGCAGCCGGGACTACTCCGAGCAGTACTTC
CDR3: CASSRDYSEQYF

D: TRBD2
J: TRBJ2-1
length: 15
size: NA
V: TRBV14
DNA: TGTGCCAGCAGCGGAGGAAGCGGGAGGGTAGCGACGCAGTTCTTC
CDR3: CASSGGSGRVATQFF

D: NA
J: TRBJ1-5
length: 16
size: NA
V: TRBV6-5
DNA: TGTGCCAGCAGTTCAAGCGGCGGTCATAGCAATCAGCCCCAGCATTTT
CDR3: CASSSSGGHSNQPQHF